The 3 T cell receptor beta chains listed next were all sequenced from one sample in a study of cytomegalovirus exposure and HLA in healthy donors listed by TCRdb under 2017. The library came from the immunoSEQ multiplex PCR assay. The immuneACCESS repertoire file appears here via TCRdb, limited to in-frame rearrangements. These files lack a portion of the clones; in checked studies, under half of the deficit traces to unresolved V genes, and the cause of the others is not known. This sample holds about 130,000 clones; 85% to 90% were observed only once. The ten largest clones add up to less than 1.5% of the sample. Material: PBMCs. Source of these receptors: a man between 25 and 39 years old in good health and CMV-seronegative.

This chain links TRBV7-3 with TRBJ2-2; D call uncertain. Trimming cost V 5 bases and J 5 bases, with 12 bases left between them. Germline CDR1 is SGHTA and CDR2 is FQGTGA. This CDR3 comprises 14 residues. The CDR3 sequence is CASSPAWATGELFF. The CDR3 DNA follows: TGTGCCAGCAGCCCCGCATGGGCTACCGGGGAGCTGTTTTTT.

J is TRBJ2-7 and V is TRBV5-1; 13 bases fit TRBD2. CDR3 length: 20 residues. Trimming removed 1 base from V and 4 bases from J; junction bases left unmatched: 17. From germline, CDR1 is SGHRS and CDR2 YFSETQ. The CDR3 DNA is TGCGCCAGCAGCTTGAGGTCCGGGACTAGCGGGAACCAGCTAAATTACGAGCAGTACTTC. Encoded protein: CASSLRSGTSGNQLNYEQYF.

The chain joins TRBV5-1 to TRBJ2-2, with a weak D call TRBD1 (6 bases). CDR1 and CDR2 (germline): SGHRS, YFSETQ. The CDR3 loop spans 14 amino acids. Between the trimmed V and J ends, which lost 4 bases and 1 base, there was a span of 8 bases. CDR3 in DNA: TGCGCCAGCAGCCAGGGGAGGAACACCGGGGAGCTGTTTTTT. Its protein product is CASSQGRNTGELFF.